This T cell receptor (beta chain) came from a study of T-cell memory formation after mild COVID-19. MiXCR, run by TCRdb on the 5' RACE reads, gives a single entry per CDR3 protein. The sample has about 400,000 distinct CDR3 sequences; 13% to 15% are singletons. Sequences were obtained from PBMCs or a T cell subset sorted from them (not recorded which). The sequence derives from a man between 18 and 35 years old who had mild COVID-19 (a few samples of this study predate the infection). Cell type and time point are not known.

The CDR3, as DNA: TGTGCCAGCAGCCAACTAGCGGGGGCCACTAGCACAGATACGCAGTATTTT. Its translation: CASSQLAGATSTDTQYF. The chain couples TRBV4-2 to TRBJ2-3, with 10 positions matching TRBD2. The junction had 5 bases not matched to a gene; V was cut back by 2 bases and J by 0 bases. The CDR3 extends over 17 amino acids. CDR1 LGHNA and CDR2 YNFKEQ come from the germline V gene.